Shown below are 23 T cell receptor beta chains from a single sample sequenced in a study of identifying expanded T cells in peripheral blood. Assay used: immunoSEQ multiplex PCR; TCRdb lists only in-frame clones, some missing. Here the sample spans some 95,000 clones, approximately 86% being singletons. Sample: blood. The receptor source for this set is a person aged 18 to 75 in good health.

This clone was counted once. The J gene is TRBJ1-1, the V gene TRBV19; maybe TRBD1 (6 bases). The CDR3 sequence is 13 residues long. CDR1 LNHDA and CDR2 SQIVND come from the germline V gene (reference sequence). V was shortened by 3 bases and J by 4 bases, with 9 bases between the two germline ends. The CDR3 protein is CASSMSGATEAFF. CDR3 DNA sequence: TGTGCCAGTAGTATGTCGGGGGCCACTGAAGCTTTCTTT.

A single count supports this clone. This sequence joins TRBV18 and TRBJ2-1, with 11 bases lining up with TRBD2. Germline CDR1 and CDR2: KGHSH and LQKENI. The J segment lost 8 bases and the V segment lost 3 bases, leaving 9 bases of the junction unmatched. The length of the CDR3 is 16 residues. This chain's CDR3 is CASSPRTSGGSDEQFF. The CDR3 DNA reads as TGTGCCAGCTCACCTAGAACTAGCGGGGGAAGTGATGAGCAGTTCTTC.

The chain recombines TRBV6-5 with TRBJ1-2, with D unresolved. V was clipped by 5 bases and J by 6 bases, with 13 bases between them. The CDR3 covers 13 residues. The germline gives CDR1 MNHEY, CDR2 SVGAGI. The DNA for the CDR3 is TGTGCCAGCAGTACCCACAAGTCTCATGGCTACACCTTC. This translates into CASSTHKSHGYTF.

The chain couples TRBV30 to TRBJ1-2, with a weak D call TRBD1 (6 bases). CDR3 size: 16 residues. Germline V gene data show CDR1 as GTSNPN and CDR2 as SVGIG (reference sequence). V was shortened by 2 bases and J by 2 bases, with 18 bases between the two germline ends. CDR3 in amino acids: CAWSLLLPGTNYGYTF. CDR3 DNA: TGTGCCTGGAGTTTACTATTACCCGGGACAAACTATGGCTACACCTTC. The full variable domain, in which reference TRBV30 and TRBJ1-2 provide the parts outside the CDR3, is SQTIHQWPATLVQPVGSPLSLECTVEGTSNPNLYWYRQAAGRGLQLLFYSVGIGQISSEVPQNLSASRPQDRQFILSSKKLLLSDSGFYLCAWSLLLPGTNYGYTFGSGTRLTVV.

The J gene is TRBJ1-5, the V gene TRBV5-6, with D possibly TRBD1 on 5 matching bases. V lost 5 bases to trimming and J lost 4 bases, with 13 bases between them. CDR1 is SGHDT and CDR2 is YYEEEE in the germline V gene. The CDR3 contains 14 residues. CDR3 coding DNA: TGTGCCAGCAGTTACGCGACAGATAATCAGCCCCAGCATTTT. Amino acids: CASSYATDNQPQHF.

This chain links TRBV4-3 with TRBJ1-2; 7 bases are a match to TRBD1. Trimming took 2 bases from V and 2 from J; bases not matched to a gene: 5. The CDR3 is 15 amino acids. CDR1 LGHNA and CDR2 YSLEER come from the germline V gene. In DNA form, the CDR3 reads TGCGCCAGCAGCCAACAACAGGACAGGAACTATGGCTACACCTTC. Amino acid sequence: CASSQQQDRNYGYTF.

The DNA of the CDR3 is TGTGCCTGGAGTGAGGGCTCCTACAATGAGCAGTTCTTC. Translated, it gives CAWSEGSYNEQFF. The chain uses TRBV30 and TRBJ2-1; D remains unclear. This CDR3 contains 13 residues. Germline values: CDR1 GTSNPN, CDR2 SVGIG (reference sequence). Trimming pared 1 base from V and 0 bases from J, leaving 4 bases between. Together with reference TRBV30 and TRBJ2-1, the CDR3 gives the full variable domain: SQTIHQWPATLVQPVGSPLSLECTVEGTSNPNLYWYRQAAGRGLQLLFYSVGIGQISSEVPQNLSASRPQDRQFILSSKKLLLSDSGFYLCAWSEGSYNEQFFGPGTRLTVL.

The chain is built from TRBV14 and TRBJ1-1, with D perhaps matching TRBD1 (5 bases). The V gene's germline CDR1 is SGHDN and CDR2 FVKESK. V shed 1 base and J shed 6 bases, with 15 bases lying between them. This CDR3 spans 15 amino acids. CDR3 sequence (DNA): TGTGCCAGCAGCCAAGGATCGGGACGTAGGCCTGAAGCTTTCTTT. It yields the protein CASSQGSGRRPEAFF.

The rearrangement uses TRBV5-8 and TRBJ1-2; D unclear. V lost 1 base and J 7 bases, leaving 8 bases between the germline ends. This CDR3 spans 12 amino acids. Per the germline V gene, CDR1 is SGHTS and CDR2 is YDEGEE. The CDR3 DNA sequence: TGTGCCAGCAGCTTGTGGTCGGCTGGCTACACCTTC. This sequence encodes CASSLWSAGYTF.

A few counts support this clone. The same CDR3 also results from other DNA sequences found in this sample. CDR3 in amino acids: CASGADQGQGEQYF. CDR3 DNA sequence: TGCGCCAGCGGGGCTGACCAGGGTCAGGGAGAGCAGTACTTC. This sequence joins TRBV5-1 and TRBJ2-7; a possible D gene is TRBD1 (5 bases). Trimming removed 7 bases from V and 7 bases from J, with 21 bases in between. The CDR3 is 14 amino acids. In germline, CDR1 is SGHRS, CDR2 YFSETQ.

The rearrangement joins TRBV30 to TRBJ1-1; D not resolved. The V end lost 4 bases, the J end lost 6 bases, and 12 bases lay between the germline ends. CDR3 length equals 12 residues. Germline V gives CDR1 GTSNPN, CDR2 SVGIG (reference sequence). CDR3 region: CAWTSFGAEAFF. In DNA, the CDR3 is TGTGCCTGGACCTCATTTGGGGCTGAAGCTTTCTTT.

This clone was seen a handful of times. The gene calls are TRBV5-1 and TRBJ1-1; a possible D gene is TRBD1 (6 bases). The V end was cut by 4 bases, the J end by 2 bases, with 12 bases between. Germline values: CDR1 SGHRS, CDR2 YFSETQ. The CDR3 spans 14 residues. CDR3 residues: CASSLLGGNTEAFF. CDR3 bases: TGCGCCAGCAGCCTTTTAGGGGGAAACACTGAAGCTTTCTTT.

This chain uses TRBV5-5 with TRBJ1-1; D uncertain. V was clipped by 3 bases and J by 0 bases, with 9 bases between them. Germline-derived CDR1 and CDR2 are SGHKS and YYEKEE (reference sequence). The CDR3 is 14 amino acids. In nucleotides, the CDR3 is TGTGCCAGCAGCTCACGAGCGGTGAACACTGAAGCTTTCTTT. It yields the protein CASSSRAVNTEAFF.

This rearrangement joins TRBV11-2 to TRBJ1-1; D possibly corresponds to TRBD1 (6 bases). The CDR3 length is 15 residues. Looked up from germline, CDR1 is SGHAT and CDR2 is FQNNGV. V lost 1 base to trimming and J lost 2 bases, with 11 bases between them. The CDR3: CASSLASGANTEAFF. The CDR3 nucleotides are TGTGCCAGCAGCTTAGCATCAGGGGCAAACACTGAAGCTTTCTTT.

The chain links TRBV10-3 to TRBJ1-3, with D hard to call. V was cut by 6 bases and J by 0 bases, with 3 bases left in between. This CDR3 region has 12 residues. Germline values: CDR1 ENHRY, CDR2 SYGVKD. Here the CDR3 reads CAIRVSGNTIYF. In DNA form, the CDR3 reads TGTGCCATCAGAGTCTCTGGAAACACCATATATTTT.

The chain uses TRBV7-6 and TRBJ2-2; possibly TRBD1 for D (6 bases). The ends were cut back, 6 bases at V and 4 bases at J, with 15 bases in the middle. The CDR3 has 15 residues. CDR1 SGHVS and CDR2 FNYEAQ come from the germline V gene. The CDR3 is CASSPTGMFTGELFF. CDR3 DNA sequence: TGTGCCAGCAGTCCCACAGGGATGTTCACCGGGGAGCTGTTTTTT.

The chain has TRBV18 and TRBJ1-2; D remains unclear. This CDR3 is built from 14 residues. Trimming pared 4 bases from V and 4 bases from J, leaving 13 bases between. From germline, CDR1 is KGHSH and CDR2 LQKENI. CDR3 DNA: TGTGCCAGCTCACTTGACGTCGCGGGCTATGGCTACACCTTC. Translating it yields CASSLDVAGYGYTF.

The CDR3 reads CASSSQGTGELFF. The CDR3 DNA reads TGTGCCAGTAGCTCCCAAGGGACCGGGGAGCTGTTTTTT. This chain uses TRBV19 with TRBJ2-2; D ambiguous. Germline CDR1 LNHDA, CDR2 SQIVND (reference sequence). The CDR3 contains 13 residues. V was cut by 6 bases and J by 5 bases, with 10 bases left in between.

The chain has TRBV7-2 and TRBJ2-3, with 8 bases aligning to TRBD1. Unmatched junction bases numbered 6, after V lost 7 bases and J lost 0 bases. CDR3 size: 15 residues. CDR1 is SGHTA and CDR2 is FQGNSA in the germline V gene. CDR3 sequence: CASTTGGPSTDTQYF. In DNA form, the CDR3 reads TGTGCCAGCACTACAGGGGGGCCTAGCACAGATACGCAGTATTTT.

CDR3: CASSLLGSYEQFF. The CDR3 coding sequence is TGCGCCAGCAGCCTTTTGGGGAGTTATGAGCAGTTCTTC. V and J are TRBV4-3 and TRBJ2-1; D is perhaps TRBD2 (5 bases). The V end was cut by 4 bases, the J end by 8 bases, with 12 bases between. The CDR3 length is 13 residues. Per the germline V gene, CDR1 is LGHNA and CDR2 is YSLEER.

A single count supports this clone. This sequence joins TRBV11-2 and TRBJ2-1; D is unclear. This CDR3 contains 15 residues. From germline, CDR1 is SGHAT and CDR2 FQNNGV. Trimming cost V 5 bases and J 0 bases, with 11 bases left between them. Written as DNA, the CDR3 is TGTGCCAGCAGCCCCCAGGTAGTCTCCTACAATGAGCAGTTCTTC. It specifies CASSPQVVSYNEQFF.

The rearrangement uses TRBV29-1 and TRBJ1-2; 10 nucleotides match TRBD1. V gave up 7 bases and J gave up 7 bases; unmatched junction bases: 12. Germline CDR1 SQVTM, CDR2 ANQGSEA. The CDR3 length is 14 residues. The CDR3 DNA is TGCAGCGCTATCAAGGACAGGGGGAGAGGTGGCTACACCTTC. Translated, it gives CSAIKDRGRGGYTF.

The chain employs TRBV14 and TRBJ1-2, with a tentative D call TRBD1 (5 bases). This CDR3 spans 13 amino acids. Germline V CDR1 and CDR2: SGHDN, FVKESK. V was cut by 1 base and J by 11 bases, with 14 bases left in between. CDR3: CASSQARVTSYTF. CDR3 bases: TGTGCCAGCAGCCAAGCCAGGGTAACTAGTTACACCTTC.